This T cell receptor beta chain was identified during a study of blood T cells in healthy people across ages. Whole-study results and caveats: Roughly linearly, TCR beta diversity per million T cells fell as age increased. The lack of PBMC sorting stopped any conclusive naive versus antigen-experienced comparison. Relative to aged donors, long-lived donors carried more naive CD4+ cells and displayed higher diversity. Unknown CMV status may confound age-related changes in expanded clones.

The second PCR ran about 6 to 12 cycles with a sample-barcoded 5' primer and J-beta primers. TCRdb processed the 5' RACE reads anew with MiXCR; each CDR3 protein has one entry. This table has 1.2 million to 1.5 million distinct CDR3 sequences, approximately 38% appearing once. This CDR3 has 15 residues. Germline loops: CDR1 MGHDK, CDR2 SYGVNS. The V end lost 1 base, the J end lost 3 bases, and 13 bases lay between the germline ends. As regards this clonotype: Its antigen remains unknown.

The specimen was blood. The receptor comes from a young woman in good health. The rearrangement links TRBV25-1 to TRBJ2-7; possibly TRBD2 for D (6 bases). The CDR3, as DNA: TGTGCCAGCAGTGAATGGCGGGAATCTGGCTACGAGCAGTACTTC. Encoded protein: CASSEWRESGYEQYF.